These T cell receptor beta chains were read from a single sample in a study of cytomegalovirus exposure and HLA in healthy donors. Sequencing used immunoSEQ multiplex PCR; TCRdb keeps in-frame clones, though not all of them. This table holds some 130,000 clones, around 83% found once. Sequenced: PBMCs. The origin of the receptors is a girl aged 2-10 years in good health and CMV-seronegative. The CDR3 runs from the conserved cysteine through the conserved F or W. The D gene is left open where the match is weak. Size values are once, few and many counts, or a class for expanded clones, and some rows have none.

size	D	V	J	DNA	CDR3
few	-	TRBV6-5	TRBJ1-4	TGTGCCAGCAGTTACTCGGGAGCAACTAATGAAAAACTGTTTTTT	CASSYSGATNEKLFF
-	TRBD1	TRBV11-2	TRBJ1-4	TGTGCCAGCAGCACCCGGACAGGACTTAATGAAAAACTGTTTTTT	CASSTRTGLNEKLFF
-	-	TRBV7-2	TRBJ2-3	TGTGCCAGCAGCTCGGGAGTACCAAGCACAGATACGCAGTATTTT	CASSSGVPSTDTQYF
-	-	TRBV30	TRBJ2-5	TGTGCCTGGAGTGTAAGCGGCTCACCGTACCAAGAGACCCAGTACTTC	CAWSVSGSPYQETQYF
-	TRBD1	TRBV4-1	TRBJ2-7	TGCGCCAGCAGCCAAACCCCTGGGACAGGGGTAGACGAGCAGTACTTC	CASSQTPGTGVDEQYF
-	TRBD1	TRBV7-2	TRBJ1-6	TGTGCCAGCAGCTCGTCCCCGGGACAGAGCTCCTATAATTCACCCCTCCACTTT	CASSSSPGQSSYNSPLHF
once	-	TRBV30	TRBJ1-4	TGTGCCTGGAGTCTCGTTGAGGAAAAACTGTTTTTT	CAWSLVEEKLFF
few	TRBD1	TRBV5-5	TRBJ1-4	TGTGCCAGCAGACAGACAGGGGCTCCTGAGTTGGAAAAACTGTTTTTT	CASRQTGAPELEKLFF
few	TRBD1	TRBV7-9	TRBJ1-1	TGTGCCAGCAGCTTAACACAGGGGTACACTGAAGCTTTCTTT	CASSLTQGYTEAFF
-	-	TRBV30	TRBJ1-2	TGTGCCTGGAGTGTACTTAAGGGGAGGGAGTATGGCTACACCTTC	CAWSVLKGREYGYTF
-	TRBD1	TRBV19	TRBJ1-1	TGTGCCAGTTCGGGACAGTCAGCCACTGAAGCTTTCTTT	CASSGQSATEAFF
-	TRBD1	TRBV27	TRBJ1-4	TGTGCCAGCATGCCTACAGGGGGCCCATGGGCTAATGAAAAACTGTTTTTT	CASMPTGGPWANEKLFF
-	-	TRBV5-1	TRBJ2-1	TGCGCCAGCAGCTATGGGGGACTGGGTTTAAGTGAGCAGTTCTTC	CASSYGGLGLSEQFF
-	-	TRBV19	TRBJ1-1	TGTGCCAGTAGTGGGGGGGATTCACTGAACACTGAAGCTTTCTTT	CASSGGDSLNTEAFF
-	TRBD2	TRBV30	TRBJ2-2	TGTGCCTGTCCCAGACTAGCGGGGGGACTCGGCGCCGGGGAGCTGTTTTTT	CACPRLAGGLGAGELFF
-	TRBD1	TRBV5-6	TRBJ1-6	TGTGCCAGCAGCGAAACAGGGGGCTATTCACCCCTCCACTTT	CASSETGGYSPLHF
-	TRBD1	TRBV23-1	TRBJ2-2	TGCGCCAGCAGTCAATTTGACAGGGCCACCGGGGAGCTGTTTTTT	CASSQFDRATGELFF
-	-	TRBV27	TRBJ2-6	TGTGCCAGCAGTTCATCAGGGAGAAACTCTGGGGCCAACGTCCTGACTTTC	CASSSSGRNSGANVLTF